The 29 T cell receptor beta chains reported below all come from one sample, sequenced in a study of identical twins' blood T cells. TCRdb processed the 5' RACE reads anew with MiXCR; each CDR3 protein has one entry. The sample records 350,000 to 400,000 distinct CDR3 sequences, 25% to 35% being singletons. The sample was PBMCs. The source of these receptors is a woman between 18 and 55 years old in good health.

This clonotype has just a few counts. The genes are TRBV7-2 and TRBJ1-2; D remains unclear. In germline, CDR1 is SGHTA, CDR2 FQGNSA. Trimming removed 6 bases at V and 0 bases at J, with 5 bases between. The CDR3 is 12 amino acids. DNA for the CDR3: TGTGCCAGCAGTATAGCTAACTATGGCTACACCTTC. This encodes CASSIANYGYTF.

To note about this clonotype: As the CDR3 is not closed by the conserved phenylalanine or tryptophan, this likely results from a read error. This chain connects TRBV7-8 to TRBJ2-7, with 11 positions matching TRBD2. Germline V gene data show CDR1 as SGHVS and CDR2 as FQNEAQ. J was trimmed by 2 bases and V by 1 base; bases with no gene match: 1. This CDR3 contains 15 residues. The CDR3 nucleotides are TGTGCCAGCAGCTTAGTACTAGCGGGGGCCTACGAGCAGTACCTC. Amino acids: CASSLVLAGAYEQYL.

J is TRBJ1-2 and V is TRBV7-9, with D possibly being TRBD1 (6 bases). Germline V gene lookup returns CDR1 SEHNR and CDR2 FQNEAQ (reference sequence). Deletions cut 5 bases from V and 1 base from J, with 17 bases between. This CDR3 spans 16 amino acids. The CDR3 sequence: CASSPTGGPINYGYTF. CDR3 coding DNA: TGTGCCAGCAGCCCAACGGGGGGCCCAATTAACTATGGCTACACCTTC.

This clonotype was counted a few times. The V gene is TRBV30, the J gene TRBJ2-2; D remains ambiguous. The CDR3 totals 13 residues. CDR1 and CDR2 from the germline V gene are GTSNPN and SVGIG (reference sequence). Trimming took 2 bases from V and 4 from J, leaving 8 bases between them. CDR3 sequence (DNA): TGTGCCTGGAGTCCCCTATCCACCGGGGAGCTGTTTTTT. Its protein product is CAWSPLSTGELFF.

The DNA of the CDR3 is TGCAGCGTACGAGGACAGGGAATAACTGAAGCTTTCTTT. This codes for CSVRGQGITEAFF. V usage is TRBV29-1 and J usage is TRBJ1-1, with 8 bases aligning to TRBD1. Germline CDR1 and CDR2: SQVTM and ANQGSEA. V lost 6 bases to trimming and J lost 5 bases; unmatched junction nucleotides: 8. The CDR3 extends over 13 amino acids.

V gene TRBV5-1 combines with J gene TRBJ2-1; D possibly corresponds to TRBD2 (6 bases). This CDR3 is 14 amino acids long. Germline V gene data show CDR1 as SGHRS and CDR2 as YFSETQ. The V end was cut by 6 bases, the J end by 0 bases, with 10 bases between. The CDR3 sequence: CASTNGSSYNEQFF. DNA for the CDR3: TGCGCCAGCACGAACGGGAGCTCCTACAATGAGCAGTTCTTC.

The CDR3 protein is CSADRQGNGYTF. The DNA for the CDR3 is TGCAGTGCTGACCGACAGGGCAATGGCTACACCTTC. The rearrangement joins TRBV20-1 to TRBJ1-2, with 7 positions matching TRBD1. CDR3 length: 12 residues. The junction had 6 bases not matched to a gene; V was cut back by 5 bases and J by 6 bases. CDR1 is DFQATT and CDR2 is SNEGSKA in the germline V gene (reference sequence).

This clonotype showed up many times. The chain has TRBV7-2 and TRBJ2-7; possibly TRBD1 for D (6 bases). CDR1 and CDR2 (germline): SGHTA, FQGNSA. Deletions cut 5 bases from V and 3 bases from J, with 17 bases between. The CDR3 contains 15 residues. CDR3 coding DNA: TGTGCCAGCAGCCATCGGACAGCGACGAACTACGAGCAGTACTTC. It translates to CASSHRTATNYEQYF.

J is TRBJ1-4 and V is TRBV5-1, with a tentative D call TRBD1 (5 bases). Germline CDR1 and CDR2: SGHRS and YFSETQ. Trimming took off 2 bases at V and 4 bases at J, with 6 bases between the two ends. This CDR3 is 13 amino acids long. CDR3 residues: CASSFQGNEKLFF. In nucleotides, the CDR3 is TGCGCCAGCAGCTTCCAGGGTAATGAAAAACTGTTTTTT.

This chain connects TRBV9 to TRBJ2-3; 9 bases are shared with TRBD1. This CDR3 is built from 15 residues. CDR1 SGDLS and CDR2 YYNGEE come from the germline V gene. After removal of 7 bases from V and 2 bases from J, the junction contained 8 bases not matched to a gene. CDR3 protein: CASGGGTGITDTQYF. In DNA, the CDR3 is TGTGCCAGCGGGGGCGGGACAGGGATCACAGATACGCAGTATTTT.

The chain joins TRBV29-1 to TRBJ1-1, with a weak D call TRBD1 (5 bases). V lost 7 bases and J 3 bases, leaving 9 bases between the germline ends. Germline V lookup: CDR1 SQVTM, CDR2 ANQGSEA. The CDR3 has 11 amino acids. DNA for the CDR3: TGCAGCGCCAGGGAGGACACTGAAGCTTTCTTT. It encodes CSAREDTEAFF. The full variable domain, rest sourced from reference TRBV29-1 and TRBJ1-1, is SAVISQKPSRDICQRGTSLTIQCQVDSQVTMMFWYRQQPGQSLTLIATANQGSEATYESGFVIDKFPISRPNLTFSTLTVSNMSPEDSSIYLCSAREDTEAFFGQGTRLTVV.

This clonotype was picked up many times. The rearrangement uses TRBV29-1 and TRBJ2-7; no definite D call. Germline V CDR1 and CDR2: SQVTM, ANQGSEA. V lost 4 bases and J 4 bases, leaving 11 bases between the germline ends. The CDR3 loop spans 12 amino acids. CDR3 nucleotide sequence: TGCAGCGTTGGCAGGTCCGGATACGAGCAGTACTTC. This gives the protein CSVGRSGYEQYF.

This clonotype came up a few times. The rearrangement links TRBV5-1 to TRBJ2-7, with D possibly being TRBD1 (7 bases). CDR1 and CDR2 from the germline V gene are SGHRS and YFSETQ. CDR3 length: 15 residues. V lost 1 base and J 3 bases, leaving 14 bases between the germline ends. CDR3 amino acids: CASSLMSGGIYEQYF. DNA of the CDR3: TGCGCCAGCAGCTTGATGTCAGGGGGGATCTACGAGCAGTACTTC.

This clonotype was detected many times. The rearrangement uses TRBV6-5 and TRBJ1-1; TRBD1 is a possible D gene (5 bases). Germline V gene sequence: CDR1 MNHEY, CDR2 SVGAGI. V shed 8 bases and J shed 5 bases, with 12 bases lying between them. The CDR3 extends over 12 amino acids. This CDR3 reads CASSRAGTEAFF. CDR3 coding DNA: TGTGCCAGCTCCAGGGCGGGTACTGAAGCTTTCTTT.

This clonotype was detected only a few times. The chain links TRBV7-3 to TRBJ1-1; a possible D gene is TRBD1 (5 bases). CDR3 size: 13 residues. Trimming took off 4 bases at V and 1 base at J, with 7 bases between the two ends. Per the germline V gene, CDR1 is SGHTA and CDR2 is FQGTGA. The CDR3 reads CASSSDKNTEAFF. CDR3 nucleotide sequence: TGTGCCAGCAGCTCGGACAAGAACACTGAAGCTTTCTTT.

This clonotype was counted at least ten times. The chain uses TRBV3-1 and TRBJ2-1; 9 bases fit TRBD2. V trimming: 4 bases; J trimming: 4 bases; junction bases outside the gene matches: 11. The CDR3 is 17 residues long. Germline V lookup: CDR1 LGHDT, CDR2 YNNKEL (reference sequence). CDR3 amino acids: CASSRTTGTSSYNEQFF. CDR3 DNA sequence: TGTGCCAGCAGCCGAACTACCGGGACTAGCAGTTACAATGAGCAGTTCTTC.

The chain uses TRBV29-1 and TRBJ2-3; TRBD1 agrees at 8 bases. With 5 bases clipped from V and 2 bases from J, the junction kept 9 bases outside the gene matches. This CDR3 is built from 15 residues. Germline loops: CDR1 SQVTM, CDR2 ANQGSEA. The CDR3 coding sequence is TGCAGCGTTTCTAAACTACAGGGGGACACAGATACGCAGTATTTT. Its protein product is CSVSKLQGDTDTQYF.

This sequence joins TRBV5-8 and TRBJ1-1; D ambiguous. The CDR3 length is 14 residues. Germline CDR1 reads SGHTS; CDR2 reads YDEGEE. Trimming stripped 4 bases from V and 5 bases from J, with 15 bases between. CDR3 DNA: TGTGCCAGCAGCCGTCCGGACTCCTTTACTGAAGCTTTCTTT. Translated: CASSRPDSFTEAFF.

For the CDR3, the DNA is TGCAGCGTGGAGGACAGCAAAGGGGATGGGGCCAACGTCCTGACTTTC. This gives the protein CSVEDSKGDGANVLTF. The V gene is TRBV29-1, the J gene TRBJ2-6, with a possible D match to TRBD1 (6 bases). Trimming took off 6 bases at V and 3 bases at J, with 18 bases between the two ends. The length of the CDR3 is 16 residues. Germline lookup yields CDR1 SQVTM and CDR2 ANQGSEA.

The table lists this clonotype with a few counts. The chain uses TRBV19 and TRBJ1-2; D gene unclear. This CDR3 has 15 residues. Trimming pared 5 bases from V and 0 bases from J, leaving 13 bases between. From germline, CDR1 is LNHDA and CDR2 SQIVND (reference sequence). In nucleotides, the CDR3 is TGTGCCAGTAGTTCATCAGGACTCTCTAACTATGGCTACACCTTC. It encodes CASSSSGLSNYGYTF.

The chain is built from TRBV18 and TRBJ1-2; D possibly corresponds to TRBD1 (5 bases). The germline CDR1 and CDR2 sequences are KGHSH and LQKENI. The ends were cut back, 1 base at V and 6 bases at J, with 15 bases in the middle. This CDR3 comprises 15 residues. CDR3 DNA: TGTGCCAGCTCACCACGCCGGGGCCTAGAGGATGGCTACACCTTC. It is translated as CASSPRRGLEDGYTF.

This clonotype was seen repeatedly, ten times or more. The chain links TRBV6-5 to TRBJ1-5; no reliable D call. Germline assignment: CDR1 MNHEY and CDR2 SVGAGI. This CDR3 has 14 amino acids. The V gene lost 11 bases and the J gene lost 4 bases, with 18 bases spanning the gap. The CDR3 loop is CASSVGNLNQPQHF. As DNA, the CDR3 is TGTGCCTCCAGCGTTGGAAACCTTAATCAGCCCCAGCATTTT.

The V gene is TRBV20-1, the J gene TRBJ1-4; D is ambiguous. Per germline, CDR1 DFQATT and CDR2 SNEGSKA (reference sequence). The CDR3 extends over 16 amino acids. V lost 0 bases and J lost 0, with 11 bases in between. The CDR3 bases are TGCAGTGCTAGAGATGCCCACTATGCAACTAATGAAAAACTGTTTTTT. It yields the protein CSARDAHYATNEKLFF.

With regard to this clonotype: At one end, the junction sequence differs from germline, possibly due to a read error. The rearrangement uses TRBV7-3 and TRBJ2-2; D unresolved. The CDR3 length is 13 residues. Looked up from germline, CDR1 is SGHTA and CDR2 is FQGTGA. CDR3: CAGSPQYTGELFF. The DNA for the CDR3 is TGTGCCGGCAGCCCACAGTACACCGGGGAGCTGTTTTTT.

This clonotype was seen more than once but under ten times. The gene calls are TRBV5-1 and TRBJ2-1, with 7 bases matching TRBD2. With 8 bases clipped from V and 3 bases from J, the junction kept 11 bases outside the gene matches. Germline values: CDR1 SGHRS, CDR2 YFSETQ. This CDR3 has 15 residues. DNA for the CDR3: TGCGCCAGTAGCGCAAGCGGGACTCACTACAATGAGCAGTTCTTC. Translating it yields CASSASGTHYNEQFF.

This clonotype was recorded a few times. The chain couples TRBV5-1 to TRBJ1-3; the D gene is possibly TRBD1 (5 bases). Germline CDR1 SGHRS, CDR2 YFSETQ. Trimming shortened V by 3 bases and J by 4 bases, and 11 bases separated the two germline ends. This CDR3 contains 14 residues. The CDR3 DNA follows: TGCGCCAGCAGCTCTGGGGCGCGCGGAAACACCATATATTTT. Translated, it gives CASSSGARGNTIYF.

This chain links TRBV6-5 with TRBJ2-7, with 9 positions matching TRBD1. Germline V gives CDR1 MNHEY, CDR2 SVGAGI. CDR3 size: 16 residues. J gave up 6 bases and V 4 bases, and 13 bases lay outside the gene matches. The CDR3 DNA sequence: TGTGCCAGCAGTTCGGACAGGGGTCGCTCTCTTGGCGAGCAGTACTTC. The encoded protein is CASSSDRGRSLGEQYF.

This clonotype was detected only a few times. V is TRBV6-5 and J is TRBJ2-1; no reliable D call. Trimming left V 8 bases short and J 1 base short, with 6 bases between. Germline V gives CDR1 MNHEY, CDR2 SVGAGI. The CDR3 runs 12 residues. The CDR3 is CASGFSYNEQFF. The CDR3 nucleotides are TGTGCCAGCGGATTTTCCTACAATGAGCAGTTCTTC.

This chain links TRBV20-1 with TRBJ2-1; 8 bases line up with TRBD2. Germline assignment: CDR1 DFQATT and CDR2 SNEGSKA (reference sequence). The V gene end was trimmed by 4 bases and the J gene end by 2 bases; junction bases not matched to a gene: 10. CDR3 length: 16 residues. In DNA form, the CDR3 reads TGCAGTGCTAAGCTTCTGCTAGCGGGCGCCTACAATGAGCAGTTCTTC. This translates into CSAKLLLAGAYNEQFF.